These 21 T cell receptor beta chains originate from one sample sequenced in a study of T cell responses to AZD1222 COVID-19 vaccine. Only in-frame clones appear in the TCRdb table, and some are missing; sequencing was by immunoSEQ multiplex PCR. Of roughly 180,000 clones listed, approximately 90% are singletons. The sequencing used peripheral blood, collected on day 0 of AZD1222 vaccination. All receptors come from an adult in good health.

The rearrangement uses TRBV19 and TRBJ1-5; D gene uncertain. CDR1 LNHDA and CDR2 SQIVND come from the germline V gene (reference sequence). Between the trimmed V and J ends, which lost 1 base and 5 bases, there was a span of 12 bases. This CDR3 region has 15 residues. CDR3 residues: CASSIARYSDQPQHF. DNA of the CDR3: TGTGCCAGTAGTATAGCACGGTATTCGGATCAGCCCCAGCATTTT.

The genes are TRBV5-6 and TRBJ2-1; D ambiguous. The CDR3 runs 14 residues. Trimming cost V 2 bases and J 0 bases, with 6 bases left between them. Looked up from germline, CDR1 is SGHDT and CDR2 is YYEEEE. The CDR3 sequence: CASSFISSYNEQFF. The CDR3, as DNA: TGTGCCAGCAGCTTCATTAGCTCCTACAATGAGCAGTTCTTC.

This chain joins TRBV2 and TRBJ2-3; possible D gene TRBD2, 6 bases. V was cut by 7 bases and J by 6 bases, with 20 bases left in between. Germline CDR1 and CDR2: SNHLY and FYNNEI. This CDR3 comprises 15 residues. The CDR3 sequence: CASIPSEDPADTQYF. CDR3 nucleotides: TGTGCCAGCATACCTAGCGAGGATCCGGCGGATACGCAGTATTTT. Variable domain in full (rest from reference TRBV2 and TRBJ2-3): EPEVTQTPSHQVTQMGQEVILRCVPISNHLYFYWYRQILGQKVEFLVSFYNNEISEKSEIFDDQFSVERPDGSNFTLKIRSTKLEDSAMYFCASIPSEDPADTQYFGPGTRLTVL.

This clone was seen a handful of times. The rearrangement joins TRBV6-5 to TRBJ1-2, with D unclear. Germline CDR1 and CDR2: MNHEY and SVGAGI. Trimming left V 8 bases short and J 2 bases short, with 6 bases between. The CDR3 contains 11 residues. The CDR3 bases are TGTGCCAGCGGAGAGAACTATGGCTACACCTTC. Encoded protein: CASGENYGYTF.

The V and J genes are TRBV7-9 and TRBJ2-2; tentatively, D is TRBD2 (6 bases). The CDR3 spans 16 residues. Germline V gene data show CDR1 as SEHNR and CDR2 as FQNEAQ (reference sequence). The V and J ends lost 5 bases and 0 bases respectively, with 13 bases between them. CDR3 nucleotides: TGTGCCAGCAGCCAGACCGGGACTTCGAACACCGGGGAGCTGTTTTTT. Its protein is CASSQTGTSNTGELFF. The whole variable domain, filled in from reference TRBV7-9 and TRBJ2-2, reads DTGVSQNPRHKITKRGQNVTFRCDPISEHNRLYWYRQTLGQGPEFLTYFQNEAQLEKSRLLSDRFSAERPKGSFSTLEIQRTEQGDSAMYLCASSQTGTSNTGELFFGEGSRLTVL.

The CDR3 DNA reads as TGTGCCTGTACACAGGGGGGCAATTCACCCCTCCACTTT. Translation: CACTQGGNSPLHF. This rearrangement joins TRBV30 to TRBJ1-6; 8 bases match TRBD1. This CDR3 has 13 amino acids. The germline gives CDR1 GTSNPN, CDR2 SVGIG (reference sequence). Unmatched junction bases numbered 5, after V lost 6 bases and J lost 7 bases.

The V call is TRBV7-9, the J call TRBJ1-5, with D tentatively TRBD1 (5 bases). This CDR3 spans 15 amino acids. Per germline, CDR1 SEHNR and CDR2 FQNEAQ (reference sequence). Deletions cut 2 bases from V and 4 bases from J, with 12 bases between. CDR3: CASSLTGPGNQPQHF. The DNA for the CDR3 is TGTGCCAGCAGCTTAACGGGACCAGGGAATCAGCCCCAGCATTTT. The entire variable domain, with the rest obtained from reference TRBV7-9 and TRBJ1-5, is as follows: DTGVSQNPRHKITKRGQNVTFRCDPISEHNRLYWYRQTLGQGPEFLTYFQNEAQLEKSRLLSDRFSAERPKGSFSTLEIQRTEQGDSAMYLCASSLTGPGNQPQHFGDGTRLSIL.

The rearrangement uses TRBV7-2 and TRBJ1-2; TRBD1 matches at 10 bases. Germline assignment: CDR1 SGHTA and CDR2 FQGNSA. The CDR3 contains 13 residues. V was pared by 6 bases and J by 8 bases, with 6 bases of the junction left unmatched. The CDR3 DNA is TGTGCCAGCAGACCCGACAGGGGGCTAGGCTACACCTTC. This gives the protein CASRPDRGLGYTF.

The chain couples TRBV2 to TRBJ1-2; no clear D. Per germline, CDR1 SNHLY and CDR2 FYNNEI. With 1 base removed from V and 2 bases from J, the gap between germline ends came to 8 bases. The CDR3 has 14 residues. The CDR3 sequence: CASSEGVGNYGYTF. CDR3 in DNA: TGTGCCAGCAGTGAAGGCGTGGGGAACTATGGCTACACCTTC.

The rearrangement uses TRBV19 and TRBJ1-2; no clear D gene. Germline V gives CDR1 LNHDA, CDR2 SQIVND (reference sequence). The germline V and J ends were trimmed by 4 bases and 5 bases, with 8 bases remaining between them. The CDR3 has 12 amino acids. CDR3 sequence: CASSSNKYGYTF. The CDR3 DNA reads TGTGCCAGTAGTAGCAACAAGTATGGCTACACCTTC.

The V call is TRBV29-1, the J call TRBJ1-2; TRBD1 aligns across 7 bases. The CDR3 is made up of 13 amino acids. V was clipped by 6 bases and J by 7 bases; unmatched bases: 11. The germline V gene has CDR1 SQVTM and CDR2 ANQGSEA. The CDR3 nucleotides read TGCAGCGTCCTAAAGACAGGGACCGGTGGCTACACCTTC. Protein product: CSVLKTGTGGYTF. The variable domain in full, with the rest retrieved from reference TRBV29-1 and TRBJ1-2, is SAVISQKPSRDICQRGTSLTIQCQVDSQVTMMFWYRQQPGQSLTLIATANQGSEATYESGFVIDKFPISRPNLTFSTLTVSNMSPEDSSIYLCSVLKTGTGGYTFGSGTRLTVV.

CDR3 in DNA: TGCGCCAGCAGCGATGCGGGACGGTACAATGAGCAGTTCTTC. Protein: CASSDAGRYNEQFF. V is TRBV5-1 and J is TRBJ2-1; D might be TRBD2 (6 bases). Germline V gene lookup returns CDR1 SGHRS and CDR2 YFSETQ. V was cut by 4 bases and J by 4 bases, with 12 bases left in between. CDR3 length: 14 residues.

This clone was observed once. The V and J genes are TRBV5-1 and TRBJ1-4; TRBD1 might be the D (6 bases). The V end lost 6 bases, the J end lost 3 bases, and 15 bases lay between the germline ends. Germline-derived CDR1 and CDR2 are SGHRS and YFSETQ. There are 15 residues in the CDR3. CDR3 nucleotide sequence: TGCGCCAGCAACCCGGTGGGGGCGGCTAATGAAAAACTGTTTTTT. Translating gives CASNPVGAANEKLFF.

The CDR3, as DNA: TGTGCCATCAGTGAGGGGCAGGGCCGTTCCTACGAGCAGTACTTC. As protein: CAISEGQGRSYEQYF. V is TRBV10-3 and J is TRBJ2-7, with a weak D call TRBD1 (5 bases). Trimming cost V 2 bases and J 1 base, with 12 bases left between them. The length of the CDR3 is 15 residues. Germline values: CDR1 ENHRY, CDR2 SYGVKD.

The V and J genes are TRBV28 and TRBJ1-4; 10 nucleotides agree with TRBD1. Per germline, CDR1 MDHEN and CDR2 SYDVKM. The CDR3 is 15 residues long. The V gene end was trimmed by 4 bases and the J gene end by 6 bases; junction bases not matched to a gene: 5. CDR3 residues: CASSSPGQGYEKLFF. The CDR3 DNA reads TGTGCCAGCAGTTCTCCGGGACAGGGGTATGAAAAACTGTTTTTT. Full variable domain (missing parts from reference TRBV28 and TRBJ1-4): DVKVTQSSRYLVKRTGEKVFLECVQDMDHENMFWYRQDPGLGLRLIYFSYDVKMKEKGDIPEGYSVSREKKERFSLILESASTNQTSMYLCASSSPGQGYEKLFFGSGTQLSVL.

The rearrangement joins TRBV11-3 to TRBJ1-3; D is unclear. CDR3 size: 14 residues. V lost 6 bases, J lost 4 bases, and 13 bases lay in between. The V gene's germline CDR1 is SGHNT and CDR2 YENEEA. The CDR3 loop is CASSLVGSGNTIYF. CDR3 coding DNA: TGTGCCAGCAGTCTTGTGGGGTCCGGAAACACCATATATTTT.

The rearrangement links TRBV25-1 to TRBJ2-1, with 8 bases matching TRBD2. Unmatched junction bases numbered 9, after V lost 1 base and J lost 7 bases. The CDR3 consists of 16 residues. CDR1 and CDR2 from the germline V gene are MGHDK and SYGVNS. DNA for the CDR3: TGTGCCAGCAGTGAATTTACTAGCGGTCTCGGGAATGAGCAGTTCTTC. The encoded protein is CASSEFTSGLGNEQFF.

The rearrangement links TRBV6-6 to TRBJ1-6, with no clear D. Trimming took 2 bases from V and 8 from J, leaving 10 bases between them. The CDR3 extends over 14 amino acids. In germline, CDR1 is MNHNY, CDR2 SVGAGI (reference sequence). The DNA for the CDR3 is TGTGCCAGCAGTTACAACCGGGATTATTCACCCCTCCACTTT. Translated, it gives CASSYNRDYSPLHF.

The chain carries TRBV4-1 and TRBJ2-7; TRBD2 aligns across 11 bases. In germline, CDR1 is MGHRA, CDR2 YSYEKL. The V segment lost 5 bases and the J segment 0 bases; nucleotides outside the gene matches: 3. CDR3 length: 15 amino acids. In DNA form, the CDR3 reads TGCGCCAGCAGCGAGGGACTAGCGGCCTCCTACGAGCAGTACTTC. Residues: CASSEGLAASYEQYF.

V usage is TRBV10-3 and J usage is TRBJ1-2, with a weak D call TRBD1 (6 bases). Trimming left V 8 bases short and J 2 bases short, with 9 bases between. Germline V gene lookup returns CDR1 ENHRY and CDR2 SYGVKD. The CDR3 sequence is 12 residues long. CDR3 amino acids: CAIEGGNYGYTF. CDR3 DNA sequence: TGTGCCATCGAAGGGGGGAACTATGGCTACACCTTC.

The chain is built from TRBV18 and TRBJ2-7; D might be TRBD1 (6 bases). Trimming took 3 bases from V and 2 from J, leaving 8 bases between them. This CDR3 has 13 residues. The germline CDR1 and CDR2 sequences are KGHSH and LQKENI. Written as DNA, the CDR3 is TGTGCCAGCTCACCGGACAGAACCTACGAGCAGTACTTC. As protein: CASSPDRTYEQYF.